The clone carrying this TCR beta chain has more than one count but fewer than ten. What it recognizes is unknown. The data stem from a study of cytomegalovirus exposure and HLA in healthy donors. 13 Jbeta primers and 60 Vbeta primers were used for the PCR. Profiling relied on immunoSEQ multiplex PCR, and the TCRdb table lists in-frame clones only, not all of them. The table shows about 160,000 clones, with nearly 80% occurring only once. Study results and limitations: When presence/absence was analysed, sequencing depth was taken to be roughly uniform across donors. Three of the chains that were CMV-associated were confirmed in vitro to be specific for CMV antigens. According to an earlier analysis, most TCR beta V segments yielded productive rearrangements about 87% or about 30% of the time.

V lost 7 bases, J lost 6 bases, and 12 bases lay in between. The germline gives CDR1 MGHDK, CDR2 SYGVNS. The CDR3 covers 13 residues. The chain carries TRBV25-1 and TRBJ2-2, with unresolved D. The sequence was collected from a man between 18 and 29 years old in good health and CMV-seropositive. The sequenced sample consisted of PBMCs. The CDR3 DNA reads as TGTGCCAGCACCCCCACAGATTCCGGGGAGCTGTTTTTT. Its protein product is CASTPTDSGELFF.